This T cell receptor beta chain originates from a study of cytomegalovirus exposure and HLA in healthy donors. The PCR made use of 60 Vbeta and 13 Jbeta primers. Libraries were prepared by immunoSEQ multiplex PCR; TCRdb keeps only in-frame clonotypes and omits some of them. The sample shows more than 95,000 clones, 60% to 85% of them seen only once. CDR1 and CDR2 (germline): MNHNS, SASEGT. V was pared by 7 bases and J by 4 bases, with 13 bases between. This CDR3 has 13 residues. To note about this clone: Its cognate antigen is unknown.

Regarding the study as a whole: In all likelihood, a cluster of highly shared sequence variants was a sequencing artifact. In vitro assays verified that a few CMV-associated chains recognized CMV antigens specifically.

This receptor was obtained from a man under 40 in good health and CMV-seronegative. This sequence joins TRBV6-1 and TRBJ1-2; D uncertain. The sequencing sample was made of PBMCs. CDR3 residues: CASIEGYFYGYTF. The CDR3 DNA sequence: TGTGCCAGCATCGAGGGATACTTCTATGGCTACACCTTC.